The 19 T cell receptor beta chains reported below all come from one sample, sequenced in a study of PD-L1 blockade in urothelial cancer. Time point meaning: peripheral blood 6 weeks after treatment start. The assay was immunoSEQ multiplex PCR, and TCRdb's table has in-frame clones only and misses some. Here the sample spans over 100,000 clones, 75% to 95% being singletons. This sample comprised PBMCs, obtained around atezolizumab (anti-PD-L1) treatment. The receptors shown here come from a man aged 55 to 70 with urothelial cancer.

This clone has a single count. The chain has TRBV5-1 and TRBJ2-5; 8 positions match TRBD1. CDR1 is SGHRS and CDR2 is YFSETQ in the germline V gene. The CDR3 spans 15 residues. The V and J ends lost 0 bases and 5 bases, in that order; junction bases with no gene match: 6. DNA for the CDR3: TGCGCCAGCAGCTTGGAAATCAGGGGGCGCGAGACCCAGTACTTC. Protein product: CASSLEIRGRETQYF.

This chain joins TRBV2 and TRBJ2-3, with TRBD2 matching 10 bases. The CDR3 extends over 15 amino acids. Germline V lookup: CDR1 SNHLY, CDR2 FYNNEI. J gave up 6 bases and V 7 bases, and 10 bases lay outside the gene matches. The CDR3 nucleotides are TGTGCCAGCAATGGGGCTAGCGGGAGCCGGGATACGCAGTATTTT. Protein sequence: CASNGASGSRDTQYF.

The chain combines TRBV5-1 with TRBJ1-1, with TRBD1 as a possible D gene (5 bases). The ends were cut back, 1 base at V and 1 base at J, with 8 bases in the middle. The CDR3 has 14 amino acids. Germline V gives CDR1 SGHRS, CDR2 YFSETQ. The CDR3 is CASSLRQGNTEAFF. DNA of the CDR3: TGCGCCAGCAGCTTGCGTCAGGGGAACACTGAAGCTTTCTTT.

This chain uses TRBV5-1 with TRBJ2-5, with TRBD2 matching 15 bases. CDR1 and CDR2 (germline): SGHRS, YFSETQ. The V segment lost 4 bases and the J segment 5 bases; nucleotides outside the gene matches: 9. There are 17 residues in the CDR3. CDR3 region: CASSVGLAGGPDETQYF. CDR3 sequence (DNA): TGCGCCAGCAGCGTAGGACTAGCGGGGGGGCCGGACGAGACCCAGTACTTC.

This clone was seen only once. The gene calls are TRBV5-8 and TRBJ1-2; D call uncertain. The CDR3 is made up of 13 amino acids. Germline CDR1 SGHTS, CDR2 YDEGEE. V dropped 1 base and J dropped 7 bases, with 11 bases sitting between them. DNA of the CDR3: TGTGCCAGCAGCTTGACGGAGCTCGGTGGCTACACCTTC. This codes for CASSLTELGGYTF. Based on the CDR3 plus reference TRBV5-8 and TRBJ1-2, the full variable domain is EAGVTQSPTHLIKTRGQQATLRCSPISGHTSVYWYQQALGLGLQFLLWYDEGEERNRGNFPPRFSGRQFPNYSSELNVNALELEDSALYLCASSLTELGGYTFGSGTRLTVV.

This chain links TRBV7-9 with TRBJ1-1; 7 nucleotides align to TRBD1. This CDR3 is built from 16 residues. From germline, CDR1 is SEHNR and CDR2 FQNEAQ (reference sequence). The J segment lost 4 bases and the V segment lost 7 bases, leaving 15 bases of the junction unmatched. The CDR3, as DNA: TGTGCCAGCATCCTCAACAGGGGCGAGATGGTCACTGAAGCTTTCTTT. Amino acid sequence: CASILNRGEMVTEAFF.

The V gene is TRBV4-2, the J gene TRBJ2-3; D not resolved. CDR1 is LGHNA, CDR2 YNFKEQ, per germline. There are 14 residues in the CDR3. V lost 1 base, J lost 2 bases, and 7 bases lay in between. The DNA for the CDR3 is TGTGCCAGCAGCCAAGCACAAGTCACAGATACGCAGTATTTT. As protein: CASSQAQVTDTQYF.

CDR3: CASSQSFAGGETQYF. The CDR3 DNA sequence: TGCGCCAGCAGCCAAAGTTTCGCAGGGGGAGAGACCCAGTACTTC. The chain employs TRBV4-3 and TRBJ2-5; TRBD1 matches at 7 bases. The CDR3 totals 15 residues. Losses at the gene ends were 2 bases for V and 4 bases for J; bases not matched to a gene: 7. Per germline, CDR1 LGHNA and CDR2 YSLEER.

The rearrangement uses TRBV4-1 and TRBJ1-1; no clear D. CDR3 length: 16 amino acids. Trimming shortened V by 4 bases and J by 6 bases, and 21 bases separated the two germline ends. The germline CDR1 and CDR2 sequences are MGHRA and YSYEKL. This CDR3 reads CASSPHPTGEGSEAFF. The CDR3 nucleotides are TGCGCCAGCAGCCCTCACCCGACCGGGGAGGGCTCTGAAGCTTTCTTT.

This clone was observed a few times. This chain connects TRBV19 to TRBJ1-5; 9 bases align to TRBD1. Germline V gene lookup returns CDR1 LNHDA and CDR2 SQIVND (reference sequence). V lost 4 bases to trimming and J lost 3 bases; unmatched junction nucleotides: 4. The CDR3 consists of 15 residues. Here the CDR3 reads CASSRGTGLNQPQHF. The CDR3 nucleotides read TGTGCCAGTAGTAGAGGGACAGGGCTCAATCAGCCCCAGCATTTT.

This chain joins TRBV7-2 and TRBJ2-3, with 10 bases aligning to TRBD2. This CDR3 is 17 amino acids long. V lost 1 base to trimming and J lost 3 bases; unmatched junction nucleotides: 7. The germline CDR1 and CDR2 sequences are SGHTA and FQGNSA. The CDR3 DNA is TGTGCCAGCAGCTTAGTCACTAGCGGGATCCTGACAGATACGCAGTATTTT. It encodes CASSLVTSGILTDTQYF.

The chain is built from TRBV6-6 and TRBJ2-1; the match to TRBD2 covers 10 bases. V lost 5 bases, J lost 9 bases, and 10 bases stayed unmatched. Germline V gives CDR1 MNHNY, CDR2 SVGAGI (reference sequence). The CDR3 spans 15 residues. The CDR3 nucleotides are TGTGCCAGCAGTATCGAGCGGGGGGGCCTCGGTGAGCAGTTCTTC. Translated, it gives CASSIERGGLGEQFF.

The chain has TRBV10-1 and TRBJ2-7, with D perhaps matching TRBD2 (6 bases). Germline V gives CDR1 WNHNN, CDR2 SYGVQD (reference sequence). The CDR3 has 15 amino acids. Trimming removed 1 base from V and 7 bases from J, with 17 bases in between. CDR3 in amino acids: CASSEYSGDSEEQYF. In DNA form, the CDR3 reads TGCGCCAGCAGTGAGTATTCCGGGGACTCGGAAGAGCAGTACTTC.

Details on this clone: The same CDR3 also results from other DNA sequences found in this sample. The rearrangement joins TRBV6-5 to TRBJ1-5, with D possibly being TRBD1 (5 bases). Germline V gene data show CDR1 as MNHEY and CDR2 as SVGAGI. The CDR3 spans 13 residues. Trimming cost V 6 bases and J 5 bases, with 11 bases left between them. CDR3 sequence reads: CASSSDRDQPQHF. CDR3 coding DNA: TGTGCCAGCAGCTCCGACAGAGATCAGCCCCAGCATTTT.

V usage is TRBV12-1 and J usage is TRBJ2-5; the table's D gene call, TRBD2, was not cross checked with the DNA. TRBV12-1 is marked as a pseudogene. The CDR3 is made up of 18 amino acids. The CDR3 here is CASSFLLKREGPSLTQYF. CDR3 DNA: TGTGCCAGCAGCTTCCTACTAAAGCGGGAGGGCCCTTCGTTGACCCAGTACTTC.

The V and J genes are TRBV7-2 and TRBJ2-5; D is possibly TRBD1 (5 bases). V lost 2 bases to trimming and J lost 3 bases, with 7 bases between them. The CDR3 extends over 13 amino acids. Germline V lookup: CDR1 SGHTA, CDR2 FQGNSA. The CDR3 nucleotides read TGTGCCAGCAGCTTAACCAGGGAAGAGACCCAGTACTTC. Protein: CASSLTREETQYF.

The V call is TRBV7-9, the J call TRBJ2-3; D remains unclear. V lost 1 base and J 4 bases, leaving 9 bases between the germline ends. The germline gives CDR1 SEHNR, CDR2 FQNEAQ (reference sequence). The CDR3 runs to 14 residues. The CDR3 reads CASSLGARSDTQYF. The CDR3 DNA is TGTGCCAGCAGCTTAGGTGCCAGGTCAGATACGCAGTATTTT.

The chain couples TRBV10-3 to TRBJ1-1, with D possibly TRBD1 on 5 matching bases. This CDR3 has 16 amino acids. V dropped 0 bases and J dropped 1 base, with 12 bases sitting between them. Germline V gene lookup returns CDR1 ENHRY and CDR2 SYGVKD. The CDR3 loop reads CAISESKGSGNTEAFF. Written as DNA, the CDR3 is TGTGCCATCAGTGAGTCGAAGGGGTCTGGGAACACTGAAGCTTTCTTT.

The V gene is TRBV28, the J gene TRBJ2-7; the D gene is possibly TRBD2 (6 bases). The length of the CDR3 is 16 residues. Germline lookup yields CDR1 MDHEN and CDR2 SYDVKM. The ends were cut back, 5 bases at V and 4 bases at J, with 21 bases in the middle. For the CDR3, the DNA is TGTGCCAGCAGTCCCTTGGGACTTTCGCTTAGGTACGAGCAGTACTTC. This codes for CASSPLGLSLRYEQYF.